This is a list of T cell receptor beta chains from one sample in a study of identical twins' blood T cells. TCRdb itself ran the 5' RACE reads through MiXCR, one entry per CDR3 protein. The data show fewer than 450,000 distinct CDR3 sequences, about 28% seen once. The specimen sequenced was PBMCs. Every receptor here comes from a woman aged 18-55 years in good health. The CDR3 runs from the conserved cysteine through the conserved F or W. Each record gives: CDR3 protein, CDR3 DNA, V gene, D gene, J gene, clone size. A D gene is named only where the DNA matches it firmly. Clone sizes are given selectively: once, few, many, or a class where the clone is expanded.

CDR3: CANSSDSSGGQFF
DNA: TGTGCCAACAGCTCCGACTCTTCAGGGGGGCAGTTCTTC
V: TRBV5-5
D: TRBD1
J: TRBJ2-1
size: few

CDR3: CASSQLDRVYNSPLHF
DNA: TGTGCCAGCAGCCAACTGGACAGGGTCTATAATTCACCCCTCCACTTT
V: TRBV3-1
D: TRBD1
J: TRBJ1-6
size: few

CDR3: CSGLAIGEQFF
DNA: TGCAGCGGACTAGCGATTGGAGAGCAGTTCTTC
V: TRBV29-1
D: TRBD2
J: TRBJ2-1
size: -

CDR3: CATSDFAFPTQYF
DNA: TGTGCCACCAGTGATTTCGCGTTTCCAACGCAGTATTTT
V: TRBV24-1
D: -
J: TRBJ2-3
size: many

CDR3: CASSYSSASGAKETQYF
DNA: TGTGCCAGCAGTTACTCTTCGGCTAGCGGGGCTAAAGAGACCCAGTACTTC
V: TRBV6-2/TRBV6-3
D: TRBD2
J: TRBJ2-5
size: -

CDR3: CASSLSGLTRSMNEQFF
DNA: TGTGCCAGCAGCTTATCCGGACTAACCCGAAGTATGAATGAGCAGTTCTTC
V: TRBV5-4
D: -
J: TRBJ2-1
size: many

CDR3: CASSERALAYEQYF
DNA: TGTGCCAGCAGTGAAAGAGCGTTAGCCTACGAGCAGTACTTC
V: TRBV6-1
D: -
J: TRBJ2-7
size: few

CDR3: CASIRKNEQFF
DNA: TGTGCCAGCATCAGAAAGAATGAGCAGTTCTTC
V: TRBV6-2/TRBV6-3
D: -
J: TRBJ2-1
size: -

CDR3: CARSVDRVEWPQHF
DNA: TGTGCCAGAAGTGTTGACAGGGTTGAGTGGCCCCAGCATTTT
V: TRBV19
D: TRBD1
J: TRBJ1-5
size: -

CDR3: CSVLPSTGGAYEQYF
DNA: TGCAGCGTCCTACCCTCGACAGGGGGCGCTTACGAGCAGTACTTC
V: TRBV29-1
D: TRBD1
J: TRBJ2-7
size: -

CDR3: CASSRSSYTGELFF
DNA: TGTGCCAGCAGCCGTAGCTCTTACACCGGGGAGCTGTTTTTT
V: TRBV5-6
D: -
J: TRBJ2-2
size: few

CDR3: CASKYERSTNEKLFF
DNA: TGTGCCAGCAAATACGAGAGATCAACTAATGAAAAACTGTTTTTT
V: TRBV2
D: -
J: TRBJ1-4
size: -

CDR3: CASSLGVSSNQPQHF
DNA: TGTGCCAGCAGCTTGGGCGTTAGTAGCAATCAGCCCCAGCATTTT
V: TRBV5-4
D: -
J: TRBJ1-5
size: once

CDR3: CSASRSGQPQHF
DNA: TGCAGTGCCTCCAGGTCAGGTCAGCCCCAGCATTTT
V: TRBV20-1
D: -
J: TRBJ1-5
size: few

CDR3: CSVGRVSETQYF
DNA: TGCAGCGTTGGCAGGGTTAGTGAGACCCAGTACTTC
V: TRBV29-1
D: -
J: TRBJ2-5
size: few

CDR3: CASSQDPTNTGELFF
DNA: TGCGCCAGCAGCCAAGACCCGACGAACACCGGGGAGCTGTTTTTT
V: TRBV4-3
D: -
J: TRBJ2-2
size: -

CDR3: CSVVTGPSGELFF
DNA: TGCAGCGTTGTTACAGGGCCGAGCGGGGAGCTGTTTTTT
V: TRBV29-1
D: -
J: TRBJ2-2
size: -

CDR3: CSVLRSRTGAFTEAFF
DNA: TGCAGCGTACTAAGAAGTAGGACAGGGGCGTTTACTGAAGCTTTCTTT
V: TRBV29-1
D: TRBD1
J: TRBJ1-1
size: -

CDR3: CASSSPTDASAKNIQYF
DNA: TGTGCCAGCAGCTCCCCCACTGACGCCTCAGCCAAAAACATTCAGTACTTC
V: TRBV11-2
D: -
J: TRBJ2-4
size: few

CDR3: CASSSLQGSDDGHTF
DNA: TGCGCCAGCAGCTCGTTACAGGGGTCGGACGATGGCCACACCTTC
V: TRBV5-1
D: TRBD1
J: TRBJ1-2
size: -

CDR3: CASRNRQINTEAFF
DNA: TGTGCCAGCAGAAACAGACAGATTAACACTGAAGCTTTCTTT
V: TRBV6-6
D: -
J: TRBJ1-1
size: many

CDR3: CASGSGARNTEAFF
DNA: TGTGCTAGTGGTTCGGGGGCTAGGAACACTGAAGCTTTCTTT
V: TRBV12-5
D: -
J: TRBJ1-1
size: -

CDR3: CASSWRDREETQYF
DNA: TGTGCCAGCAGTTGGAGAGACAGAGAAGAGACCCAGTACTTC
V: TRBV28
D: -
J: TRBJ2-5
size: few

CDR3: CASSPRLRDTKTYEQYF
DNA: TGTGCCAGCAGCCCCCGTTTGAGGGACACTAAGACCTACGAGCAGTACTTC
V: TRBV13
D: -
J: TRBJ2-7
size: -

CDR3: CASSMITGNQPQHF
DNA: TGTGCCAGTAGTATGATTACGGGCAATCAGCCCCAGCATTTT
V: TRBV19
D: -
J: TRBJ1-5
size: few

CDR3: CASSLLGDQPQHF
DNA: TGTGCCAGCAGTTTACTGGGAGATCAGCCCCAGCATTTT
V: TRBV27
D: -
J: TRBJ1-5
size: few

CDR3: CSLGSDEQYF
DNA: TGCAGCTTGGGTAGCGACGAGCAGTACTTC
V: TRBV29-1
D: -
J: TRBJ2-7
size: -

CDR3: CASSTAGVDRHEQFF
DNA: TGTGCCAGCAGCACAGCGGGAGTTGATAGACATGAGCAGTTCTTC
V: TRBV25-1
D: TRBD2
J: TRBJ2-1
size: once

CDR3: CASSFGDREGEAFF
DNA: TGTGCCAGCAGCTTTGGTGACAGGGAGGGTGAAGCTTTCTTT
V: TRBV7-9
D: TRBD1
J: TRBJ1-1
size: -

CDR3: CASRTQANTEAFF
DNA: TGTGCCAGCAGGACGCAGGCCAACACTGAAGCTTTCTTT
V: TRBV6-1
D: -
J: TRBJ1-1
size: -

CDR3: CASSEYPLRVGGELFF
DNA: TGTGCCAGCAGTGAATATCCCCTTCGGGTCGGCGGGGAGCTGTTTTTT
V: TRBV25-1
D: -
J: TRBJ2-2
size: -

CDR3: CASSSGTSGGDTQYF
DNA: TGCGCCAGCAGCTCCGGGACTAGCGGGGGTGATACGCAGTATTTT
V: TRBV5-1
D: TRBD2
J: TRBJ2-3
size: -

CDR3: CASSGHLFHGELFF
DNA: TGTGCCAGCAGCGGACACCTTTTTCACGGGGAGCTGTTTTTT
V: TRBV14
D: -
J: TRBJ2-2
size: -

CDR3: CASNLAGGPQEQFF
DNA: TGTGCCAGCAATCTAGCGGGAGGGCCCCAAGAGCAGTTCTTC
V: TRBV12-3/TRBV12-4
D: TRBD2
J: TRBJ2-1
size: -

CDR3: CATLNFDEQFF
DNA: TGTGCCACCCTAAATTTCGATGAGCAGTTCTTC
V: TRBV10-3
D: -
J: TRBJ2-1
size: few

CDR3: CASSVQGLSQPQHF
DNA: TGTGCCAGCAGTGTGCAGGGGCTGAGCCAGCCCCAGCATTTT
V: TRBV6-1
D: -
J: TRBJ1-5
size: -

CDR3: CSAGDLGFSDTQYF
DNA: TGCAGTGCTGGTGATTTGGGTTTTTCAGATACGCAGTATTTT
V: TRBV20-1
D: -
J: TRBJ2-3
size: -

CDR3: CASSSDWKNNEQFF
DNA: TGCGCCAGCAGCTCGGACTGGAAAAACAATGAGCAGTTCTTC
V: TRBV5-1
D: -
J: TRBJ2-1
size: -

CDR3: CASSIAGAENEQYF
DNA: TGCGCCAGCAGCATAGCGGGAGCGGAAAACGAGCAGTACTTC
V: TRBV5-1
D: TRBD2
J: TRBJ2-7
size: once

CDR3: CASTLIQGTTEAFF
DNA: TGTGCCAGCACCCTTATTCAGGGTACTACTGAAGCTTTCTTT
V: TRBV11-2
D: -
J: TRBJ1-1
size: -

CDR3: CASFDGSRGGYTF
DNA: TGTGCCAGCTTCGACGGATCCAGGGGTGGCTACACCTTC
V: TRBV9
D: -
J: TRBJ1-2
size: few

CDR3: CASSRFSTDTQYF
DNA: TGCGCCAGCAGCCGATTTAGCACAGATACGCAGTATTTT
V: TRBV5-1
D: -
J: TRBJ2-3
size: many

CDR3: CASSTPPLIEAFF
DNA: TGTGCCAGCAGTACCCCCCCTTTAATAGAGGCTTTCTTT
V: TRBV11-2
D: -
J: TRBJ1-1
size: few

CDR3: CASSLSARNTEAFF
DNA: TGTGCCAGCAGTTTAAGCGCCCGGAACACTGAAGCTTTCTTT
V: TRBV12-3/TRBV12-4
D: -
J: TRBJ1-1
size: many

CDR3: CASSQDPGTTGGYTF
DNA: TGCGCCAGCAGCCAAGATCCCGGGACCACAGGGGGCTACACCTTC
V: TRBV4-3
D: -
J: TRBJ1-2
size: -

CDR3: CSARDQGRGTTNEKLFF
DNA: TGCAGTGCTAGAGATCAGGGGCGGGGAACAACTAATGAAAAACTGTTTTTT
V: TRBV20-1
D: -
J: TRBJ1-4
size: many

CDR3: CASSLFEGEAFF
DNA: TGTGCCAGCAGCTTATTTGAGGGTGAAGCTTTCTTT
V: TRBV7-9
D: -
J: TRBJ1-1
size: -

CDR3: CASSQDPPGRVQPQHF
DNA: TGTGCCAGCAGCCAAGACCCCCCTGGGCGGGTTCAGCCCCAGCATTTT
V: TRBV3-1
D: -
J: TRBJ1-5
size: -

CDR3: CASSEVSMGSREQYF
DNA: TGTGCCAGCAGTGAAGTTAGCATGGGATCCCGCGAGCAGTACTTC
V: TRBV2
D: -
J: TRBJ2-7
size: -

CDR3: CASSQDGTYRGEKLFF
DNA: TGTGCCAGCAGCCAAGATGGGACCTATCGTGGTGAAAAACTGTTTTTT
V: TRBV4-2
D: -
J: TRBJ1-4
size: few

CDR3: CASSFLAGAGDTQYF
DNA: TGTGCCAGCAGCTTCCTAGCGGGGGCCGGGGATACGCAGTATTTT
V: TRBV7-9
D: TRBD2
J: TRBJ2-3
size: -